At least ten counts were recorded for the clone carrying this TCR beta chain. Its antigen is currently unknown. TCRdb re-analysed the reads in MiXCR, keeping a single row per CDR3 protein. The profile shows approximately 500,000 distinct CDR3 sequences, about 15% of them singletons. This entry belongs to a study of T cell repertoires in cytomegalovirus infection. Whole-study context: TCR beta signatures that were public indicated CMV infection and matching HLA type. General observations from the study: HLA-C-restricted, CMV-specific TCR beta clonotypes were dominant ex vivo. People with CMV and the relevant HLA were identified by cumulative public TCR beta family frequency.

From germline, CDR1 is MDHEN and CDR2 SYDVKM. The V end was cut by 3 bases, the J end by 6 bases, with 8 bases between. The CDR3 totals 12 residues. The V gene is TRBV28, the J gene TRBJ1-1; perhaps TRBD1 as D (5 bases). The sequence derives from a human donor in good health (CMV status not recorded). Some clones in this sample may be carry-over from other donors' samples. Sample: CD8+ T cells from PBMCs. The DNA of the CDR3 is TGTGCCAGCAGTTTTTCAGGGCCTGAAGCTTTCTTT. Translated, it gives CASSFSGPEAFF.